This is a list of T cell receptor beta chains from one sample in a study of shared T cell receptors in the human thymus. The method was immunoSEQ multiplex PCR; TCRdb's version includes in-frame clones alone and lacks a portion of them. The sample holds just under 550,000 clones, about 80% seen once. These data were also filed under a second study, of human thymus T cells.

The specimen sequenced was thymocytes. These receptors came from a boy younger than two with a congenital heart defect. Both conserved end residues are part of each CDR3. A D gene is named only where the DNA matches it firmly. Where a row states a size, it is once, few, many or the class of an expanded clone; other rows omit it.

D: TRBD2
length: 14
V: TRBV5-1
size: -
J: TRBJ2-5
CDR3: CASSPTAGVETQYF
DNA: TGCGCCAGCAGCCCTACGGCGGGAGTGGAGACCCAGTACTTC

D: -
length: 13
V: TRBV6-5
size: -
J: TRBJ1-2
CDR3: CASSYSPVYGYTF
DNA: TGTGCCAGCAGTTACTCGCCGGTTTATGGCTACACCTTC

D: TRBD2
length: 17
V: TRBV4-1
size: -
J: TRBJ2-2
CDR3: CASSRNAGRGNTGELFF
DNA: TGCGCCAGCAGCCGAAACGCCGGGAGGGGGAACACCGGGGAGCTGTTTTTT

D: TRBD2
length: 19
V: TRBV27
size: -
J: TRBJ2-4
CDR3: CASSRLAETENLAKNIQYF
DNA: TGTGCCAGCAGTCGACTAGCGGAGACAGAAAATCTAGCCAAAAACATTCAGTACTTC

D: TRBD2
length: 15
V: TRBV4-2
size: -
J: TRBJ2-7
CDR3: CASSPQTSGSYEQYF
DNA: TGTGCCAGCAGCCCCCAGACTAGCGGGAGTTACGAGCAGTACTTC

D: TRBD1
length: 13
V: TRBV27
size: -
J: TRBJ1-2
CDR3: CASRRTGDYGYTF
DNA: TGTGCCAGCAGACGCACAGGGGACTATGGCTACACCTTC

D: TRBD1
length: 14
V: TRBV11-2
size: -
J: TRBJ2-7
CDR3: CASSLETGVGEQYF
DNA: TGTGCCAGCAGCTTGGAGACAGGGGTGGGTGAGCAGTACTTC

D: TRBD2
length: 21
V: TRBV4-1
size: -
J: TRBJ2-1
CDR3: CASSQESPLAGPTATYNEQFF
DNA: TGCGCCAGCAGCCAAGAGTCCCCGCTAGCGGGACCCACGGCAACCTACAATGAGCAGTTCTTC

D: TRBD1
length: 17
V: TRBV28
size: -
J: TRBJ1-2
CDR3: CASTSLRDRDRLEGYTF
DNA: TGTGCCAGTACCTCCCTGAGGGACAGGGACAGGCTGGAGGGCTACACCTTC

D: TRBD2
length: 16
V: TRBV27
size: -
J: TRBJ2-5
CDR3: CASSPTSGGGGETQYF
DNA: TGTGCCAGCAGTCCGACTAGCGGGGGTGGGGGAGAGACCCAGTACTTC

D: TRBD2
length: 17
V: TRBV5-8
size: -
J: TRBJ2-3
CDR3: CASSLVRTSGVGDTQYF
DNA: TGTGCCAGCAGCTTGGTTCGGACTAGCGGGGTTGGGGATACGCAGTATTTT

D: TRBD2
length: 14
V: TRBV6-5
size: -
J: TRBJ2-5
CDR3: CASSYTSGRKTQYF
DNA: TGTGCCAGCAGTTATACTAGCGGGAGAAAGACCCAGTACTTC

D: -
length: 14
V: TRBV13
size: -
J: TRBJ2-7
CDR3: CASSRTWPRYEQYF
DNA: TGTGCCAGCAGCCGGACTTGGCCTCGATACGAGCAGTACTTC

D: -
length: 19
V: TRBV2
size: -
J: TRBJ1-5
CDR3: CASSETGGVVKEGNQPQHF
DNA: TGTGCCAGCAGTGAAACCGGGGGGGTAGTAAAAGAGGGCAATCAGCCCCAGCATTTT

D: -
length: 16
V: TRBV14
size: -
J: TRBJ1-2
CDR3: CASSQGLTGLNYGYTF
DNA: TGTGCCAGCAGCCAAGGATTGACAGGTCTTAACTATGGCTACACCTTC

D: -
length: 18
V: TRBV27
size: -
J: TRBJ2-1
CDR3: CASRLASFNGSSYNEQFF
DNA: TGTGCCAGCAGGTTAGCCTCCTTCAACGGGAGCTCCTACAATGAGCAGTTCTTC

D: -
length: 14
V: TRBV16
size: -
J: TRBJ2-7
CDR3: CASSLFTTAYEQYF
DNA: TGTGCCAGCAGCCTCTTCACTACGGCCTACGAGCAGTACTTC

D: TRBD2
length: 15
V: TRBV7-3
size: once
J: TRBJ2-5
CDR3: CASSQLAGDQETQYF
DNA: TGTGCCAGCAGCCAACTAGCGGGAGATCAAGAGACCCAGTACTTC

D: TRBD2
length: 17
V: TRBV5-4
size: -
J: TRBJ2-5
CDR3: CASSITGTRGPQETQYF
DNA: TGTGCCAGCAGCATTACCGGGACTAGAGGTCCCCAAGAGACCCAGTACTTC

D: TRBD2
length: 12
V: TRBV6-5
size: -
J: TRBJ2-7
CDR3: CASASGRYEQYF
DNA: TGTGCCTCGGCTAGCGGGAGATACGAGCAGTACTTC

D: TRBD2
length: 17
V: TRBV14
size: -
J: TRBJ2-5
CDR3: CASSHTSGRYKQETQYF
DNA: TGTGCCAGCAGCCATACTAGCGGGAGGTATAAACAAGAGACCCAGTACTTC

D: -
length: 16
V: TRBV7-2
size: -
J: TRBJ1-2
CDR3: CASSLRTGTPNYGYTF
DNA: TGTGCCAGCAGCTTACGAACCGGGACACCTAACTATGGCTACACCTTC

D: -
length: 15
V: TRBV28
size: -
J: TRBJ1-5
CDR3: CASTRGEEGNQPQHF
DNA: TGTGCCAGCACCCGAGGGGAGGAGGGCAATCAGCCCCAGCATTTT

D: TRBD2
length: 15
V: TRBV4-3
size: -
J: TRBJ2-1
CDR3: CASSQEGGSGRGQFF
DNA: TGCGCCAGCAGCCAAGAGGGCGGCAGCGGGAGGGGGCAGTTCTTC

D: TRBD1
length: 13
V: TRBV2
size: once
J: TRBJ1-1
CDR3: CASGGQGLTEAFF
DNA: TGTGCCAGCGGAGGACAGGGGTTGACTGAAGCTTTCTTT

D: TRBD2
length: 15
V: TRBV11-2
size: once
J: TRBJ2-1
CDR3: CASSPQREDSHEQFF
DNA: TGTGCCAGCAGTCCTCAGCGGGAGGACTCGCATGAGCAGTTCTTC

D: -
length: 17
V: TRBV5-6
size: few
J: TRBJ1-2
CDR3: CASSLNSEGPANYGYTF
DNA: TGTGCCAGCAGCTTGAACTCGGAGGGACCAGCTAACTATGGCTACACCTTC

D: TRBD1
length: 15
V: TRBV27
size: -
J: TRBJ2-7
CDR3: CASSFFLTGTYEQYF
DNA: TGTGCCAGCAGTTTTTTTCTGACAGGGACCTACGAGCAGTACTTC

D: TRBD2
length: 14
V: TRBV19
size: -
J: TRBJ2-2
CDR3: CASTENGGSGELFF
DNA: TGTGCCAGTACCGAAAACGGGGGGAGCGGGGAGCTGTTTTTT

D: -
length: 17
V: TRBV21-1
size: -
J: TRBJ1-1
CDR3: CASTINRRGTMNTEAFF
DNA: TGTGCCAGCACCATAAACCGGAGGGGTACTATGAACACTGAAGCTTTCTTT

D: TRBD1
length: 12
V: TRBV29-1
size: -
J: TRBJ1-4
CDR3: CSAQGGNEKLFF
DNA: TGCAGCGCCCAGGGGGGAAATGAAAAACTGTTTTTT

D: -
length: 13
V: TRBV30
size: -
J: TRBJ2-1
CDR3: CAWRLTSYNEQFF
DNA: TGTGCCTGGAGACTGACTTCTTACAATGAGCAGTTCTTC

D: TRBD1
length: 15
V: TRBV4-1
size: -
J: TRBJ1-4
CDR3: CASSQGDRSPPGLFF
DNA: TGCGCCAGCAGCCAAGGGGACAGGTCCCCCCCGGGACTGTTTTTT

D: TRBD1
length: 16
V: TRBV28
size: -
J: TRBJ1-2
CDR3: CASTIGQGKINYGYTF
DNA: TGTGCCAGCACGATCGGACAGGGGAAGATTAACTATGGCTACACCTTC

D: TRBD1
length: 18
V: TRBV11-2
size: -
J: TRBJ2-1
CDR3: CASSLNPLRQGDENEQFF
DNA: TGTGCCAGCAGCTTAAACCCCCTCAGGCAGGGGGACGAGAATGAGCAGTTCTTC